These 22 T cell receptor beta chains were all obtained from the same sample, sequenced in a study of T cell repertoires in cytomegalovirus infection. MiXCR, run by TCRdb on the reads, gives a single entry per CDR3 protein. Found here are some 920,000 distinct CDR3 sequences, roughly 30% of them singletons; the top ten hold around an eighth. No antigen is known for these receptors. The sample here was cultured CD8+ T cells from PBMCs, taken from culture after CMV antigen stimulation. Receptors were obtained from a human donor in good health (CMV status not recorded). Some clones in this sample may be carry-over from other donors' samples.

The CDR3 loop is CASTEIEGGYGYTF. CDR3 coding DNA: TGTGCCAGCACCGAGATCGAGGGGGGATATGGCTACACCTTC. This chain joins TRBV6-5 and TRBJ1-2; possible D gene TRBD1, 6 bases. V was clipped by 7 bases and J by 5 bases, with 17 bases between them. The CDR3 length is 14 residues. Looked up from germline, CDR1 is MNHEY and CDR2 is SVGAGI.

The chain has TRBV10-3 and TRBJ1-2, with 7 positions matching TRBD1. Germline CDR1 is ENHRY and CDR2 is SYGVKD. The CDR3 extends over 14 amino acids. Trimming cost V 2 bases and J 5 bases; bases outside gene matches: 5. This chain's CDR3 is CAISEPGTEYGYTF. The CDR3 DNA sequence: TGTGCCATCAGTGAGCCGGGGACAGAGTATGGCTACACCTTC.

On this clonotype: An end of the junction differs from the germline gene, which may be a read error. V and J are TRBV27 and TRBJ2-1; perhaps TRBD2 as D (7 bases). Germline assignment: CDR1 MNHEY and CDR2 SMNVEV (reference sequence). This CDR3 region has 16 residues. The DNA of the CDR3 is TGTGCCAGCAGTTTATCAAGTGGGGGGGCCTACAATGAGCCGTTCTTC. Translation gives CASSLSSGGAYNEPFF.

The rearrangement joins TRBV7-6 to TRBJ1-1; D may be TRBD1 (6 bases). Germline loops: CDR1 SGHVS, CDR2 FNYEAQ. This CDR3 is 22 amino acids long. The V end lost 0 bases, the J end lost 3 bases, and 32 bases lay between the germline ends. In DNA form, the CDR3 reads TGTGCCAGCAGCTTAGCAATCATGACAGGTGGTACCCCTGTCGGGTGGGACACTGAAGCTTTCTTT. Translation: CASSLAIMTGGTPVGWDTEAFF.

This chain uses TRBV7-9 with TRBJ2-7; unclear D gene. Germline assignment: CDR1 SEHNR and CDR2 FQNEAQ (reference sequence). The germline V and J ends were trimmed by 2 bases and 4 bases, with 9 bases remaining between them. There are 13 residues in the CDR3. Written as DNA, the CDR3 is TGTGCCAGCAGCTTATGGATGGGTTACGAGCAGTACGTC. Translation gives CASSLWMGYEQYV.

This chain uses TRBV19 with TRBJ1-1, with a tentative D call TRBD1 (5 bases). Germline V gene sequence: CDR1 LNHDA, CDR2 SQIVND (reference sequence). Trimming removed 10 bases from V and 0 bases from J, with 12 bases in between. This CDR3 region has 13 residues. CDR3 in DNA: TGTGCCATCGGGGGACGGCTGAACACTGAAGCTTTCTTT. This translates into CAIGGRLNTEAFF.

V gene TRBV7-8 combines with J gene TRBJ1-5; the D is unclear. The germline CDR1 and CDR2 sequences are SGHVS and FQNEAQ. V gave up 4 bases and J gave up 0 bases, with 16 bases separating them. There are 17 residues in the CDR3. CDR3 protein: CASSYLGWPYSNQPQHF. The CDR3 coding sequence is TGTGCCAGCAGCTATTTGGGGTGGCCTTATAGCAATCAGCCCCAGCATTTT. The variable domain in full, completed from reference TRBV7-8 and TRBJ1-5, reads GAGVSQSPRYKVAKRGQDVALRCDPISGHVSLFWYQQALGQGPEFLTYFQNEAQLDKSGLPSDRFFAERPEGSVSTLKIQRTQQEDSAVYLCASSYLGWPYSNQPQHFGDGTRLSIL.

This chain links TRBV11-2 with TRBJ2-7; 10 bases align to TRBD1. Trimming at V came to 3 bases and at J to 1 base, leaving 6 bases not matched to a gene. The germline V gene has CDR1 SGHAT and CDR2 FQNNGV. The CDR3 contains 16 residues. The CDR3 DNA reads TGTGCCAGCAGCTTCGCCGGACAGGGGGGATCCTACGAGCAGTACGTC. Its translation is CASSFAGQGGSYEQYV.

J is TRBJ1-1 and V is TRBV19, with D unresolved. In germline, CDR1 is LNHDA, CDR2 SQIVND (reference sequence). The V and J ends lost 3 bases and 1 base respectively, with 6 bases between them. The CDR3 totals 13 residues. CDR3 amino acids: CASSMRGNTEAFF. CDR3 nucleotides: TGTGCCAGTAGTATGAGAGGGAACACTGAAGCTTTCTTT.

This rearrangement joins TRBV29-1 to TRBJ2-1, with D perhaps matching TRBD1 or TRBD2 (6 bases each). Trimming removed 3 bases from V and 3 bases from J, with 18 bases in between. The CDR3 length is 16 residues. Germline V gene lookup returns CDR1 SQVTM and CDR2 ANQGSEA. The CDR3 DNA reads TGCAGCGTTGATGATCCGATTGGAGGGGGCTACAATGAGCAGTTCTTC. It encodes CSVDDPIGGGYNEQFF.

This rearrangement joins TRBV7-9 to TRBJ1-1, with 7 bases aligning to TRBD1. Germline V lookup: CDR1 SEHNR, CDR2 FQNEAQ (reference sequence). The CDR3 loop spans 14 amino acids. J was trimmed by 7 bases and V by 5 bases; bases with no gene match: 10. This CDR3 reads CASSPRGSGYEAFF. Here the CDR3 DNA reads TGTGCCAGCAGCCCCAGGGGGTCCGGCTATGAAGCTTTCTTT. Looking up the rest from reference TRBV7-9 and TRBJ1-1 gives the full variable domain: DTGVSQNPRHKITKRGQNVTFRCDPISEHNRLYWYRQTLGQGPEFLTYFQNEAQLEKSRLLSDRFSAERPKGSFSTLEIQRTEQGDSAMYLCASSPRGSGYEAFFGQGTRLTVV.

This clonotype was seen only a few times. The CDR3 coding sequence is TGTGCCAGCAGTTCCGGGACAATTATCACAGATACGCAGTATTTT. Its translation is CASSSGTIITDTQYF. This chain joins TRBV27 and TRBJ2-3; D perhaps matches TRBD1 (6 bases). With 4 bases removed from V and 2 bases from J, the gap between germline ends came to 13 bases. Germline lookup yields CDR1 MNHEY and CDR2 SMNVEV (reference sequence). The CDR3 extends over 15 amino acids.

The chain joins TRBV29-1 to TRBJ1-2, with 8 positions matching TRBD1. This CDR3 comprises 18 residues. Germline CDR1 is SQVTM and CDR2 is ANQGSEA. Germline trimming cut 0 bases from V and 2 bases from J; bases unmatched to any gene: 14. CDR3: CSVEDPFRDRLLNYGYTF. The CDR3 DNA sequence: TGCAGCGTTGAAGATCCCTTCCGGGACAGGCTCCTGAACTATGGCTACACCTTC.

The genes are TRBV19 and TRBJ2-5; perhaps TRBD1 as D (6 bases). Per the germline V gene, CDR1 is LNHDA and CDR2 is SQIVND (reference sequence). The V gene lost 7 bases and the J gene lost 0 bases, with 18 bases spanning the gap. The length of the CDR3 is 16 residues. CDR3 sequence: CASTLGAGAHQETQYF. The CDR3 DNA reads TGTGCCAGTACCCTGGGGGCAGGAGCCCACCAAGAGACCCAGTACTTC.

This chain links TRBV13 with TRBJ2-2, with D possibly being TRBD2 (5 bases). Germline V gene lookup returns CDR1 PRHDT and CDR2 FYEKMQ (reference sequence). V was trimmed by 10 bases and J by 3 bases, leaving 18 bases between them. This CDR3 region has 15 residues. The CDR3 protein is CATPPSRGYTGELFF. The CDR3 DNA follows: TGTGCCACCCCGCCGAGTCGGGGATACACCGGGGAGCTGTTTTTT. The full variable domain, its missing parts supplied by reference TRBV13 and TRBJ2-2, is AAGVIQSPRHLIKEKRETATLKCYPIPRHDTVYWYQQGPGQDPQFLISFYEKMQSDKGSIPDRFSAQQFSDYHSELNMSSLELGDSALYFCATPPSRGYTGELFFGEGSRLTVL.

This clonotype showed up just a few times. V gene TRBV6-5 combines with J gene TRBJ1-1, with TRBD1 matching over 7 bases. The CDR3 extends over 15 amino acids. CDR1 is MNHEY and CDR2 is SVGAGI in the germline V gene. Trimming cost V 4 bases and J 6 bases; bases outside gene matches: 11. DNA for the CDR3: TGTGCCAGCAGTTTGGGACAGCCGGGGTCGGCTGAAGCTTTCTTT. The encoded protein is CASSLGQPGSAEAFF.

This chain joins TRBV7-9 and TRBJ2-5, with D perhaps assigned TRBD1 or TRBD2 (5 bases each). V gave up 6 bases and J gave up 3 bases, with 14 bases separating them. The V gene's germline CDR1 is SEHNR and CDR2 FQNEAQ (reference sequence). The CDR3 length is 14 residues. CDR3 sequence reads: CASRGPGAKETQYF. CDR3 DNA sequence: TGTGCCAGCAGGGGACCCGGGGCCAAAGAGACCCAGTACTTC.

The chain has TRBV7-2 and TRBJ2-3; D remains ambiguous. Germline CDR1 is SGHTA and CDR2 is FQGNSA. Trimming removed 2 bases at V and 1 base at J, with 10 bases between. The CDR3 is 15 amino acids. The CDR3 region has the DNA TGTGCCAGCAGCTTATCAGTCAGTCGCACAGATACGCAGTATTTT. It encodes CASSLSVSRTDTQYF.

The table lists this clonotype with a few counts. The chain carries TRBV28 and TRBJ2-3, with D perhaps TRBD1 or TRBD2 (5 bases each). V lost 11 bases and J lost 0, with 18 bases in between. CDR1 is MDHEN, CDR2 SYDVKM, per germline. CDR3 size: 15 residues. CDR3 protein: CAAWDAPASTDTQYF. CDR3 DNA sequence: TGTGCCGCTTGGGACGCCCCTGCTAGCACAGATACGCAGTATTTT.

This clonotype was counted ten times or more. The V and J genes are TRBV7-8 and TRBJ2-3; D not resolved. V was trimmed by 5 bases and J by 0 bases, leaving 15 bases between them. The CDR3 extends over 16 amino acids. Germline CDR1 reads SGHVS; CDR2 reads FQNEAQ. The CDR3 region is CASSLRSSASTDTQYF. The CDR3 DNA reads TGTGCCAGCAGCCTTAGGTCCAGTGCTAGCACAGATACGCAGTATTTT.

V usage is TRBV7-2 and J usage is TRBJ1-3; D is unresolved. This CDR3 has 14 amino acids. CDR1 and CDR2 from the germline V gene are SGHTA and FQGNSA. Trimming stripped 1 base from V and 6 bases from J, with 10 bases between. This CDR3 is CASSLDTAPNTIYF. The CDR3 DNA reads TGTGCCAGCAGCTTAGATACAGCCCCAAACACCATATATTTT.

This clonotype was counted between two and nine times. This chain uses TRBV7-3 with TRBJ1-1; D is undetermined. The V and J ends lost 1 base and 5 bases respectively, with 8 bases between them. Germline assignment: CDR1 SGHTA and CDR2 FQGTGA. The CDR3 covers 13 residues. The CDR3 sequence is CASSLKSWTEAFF. DNA of the CDR3: TGTGCCAGCAGCTTAAAATCGTGGACTGAAGCTTTCTTT.